Below are 30 T cell receptor beta chains sequenced from a single sample in a study of PD-L1 blockade in urothelial cancer. Indicated time point: pretreatment peripheral blood. Clones were sequenced by immunoSEQ multiplex PCR, and TCRdb holds only the in-frame ones, with some missing. The profile covers around 130,000 clones, with around 84% appearing a single time and about 2.9% taken by the ten largest. The sequenced sample was PBMCs, obtained around atezolizumab (anti-PD-L1) treatment. The origin of the receptors is a man between 50 and 59 years old with urothelial cancer.

The V gene is TRBV10-3, the J gene TRBJ1-1; D is unclear. The germline V gene has CDR1 ENHRY and CDR2 SYGVKD. V was pared by 4 bases and J by 3 bases, with 12 bases between. This CDR3 has 14 residues. Here the CDR3 reads CAISATFGDTEAFF. CDR3 DNA: TGTGCCATCAGTGCGACGTTCGGGGACACTGAAGCTTTCTTT.

This clone occurred once. Relative to the germline gene, one junction end is altered; a read error may explain this. The chain combines TRBV7-7 with TRBJ2-2; D possibly corresponds to TRBD1 (7 bases). Germline V gene data show CDR1 as SSHAT and CDR2 as FNYEAQ (reference sequence). This CDR3 is built from 14 residues. CDR3 in DNA: TGTGCTAGCAGCTTGGAGGGGGCCTCCGGGGAGCTGTTTTTT. Translation: CASSLEGASGELFF.

The V gene is TRBV19, the J gene TRBJ2-2, with D perhaps matching TRBD2 (6 bases). Germline V gene data show CDR1 as LNHDA and CDR2 as SQIVND (reference sequence). There are 15 residues in the CDR3. The V end was cut by 5 bases, the J end by 0 bases, with 10 bases between. In nucleotides, the CDR3 is TGTGCCAGTAGTGGAGGGTTCGCGAACACCGGGGAGCTGTTTTTT. Its protein product is CASSGGFANTGELFF.

The chain combines TRBV6-1 with TRBJ2-7; 7 positions match TRBD2. The germline V gene has CDR1 MNHNS and CDR2 SASEGT. V was pared by 3 bases and J by 0 bases, with 5 bases of the junction left unmatched. CDR3 length equals 15 residues. The CDR3 reads CASSEGGEISYEQYF. The CDR3 DNA reads as TGTGCCAGCAGTGAGGGGGGGGAGATCTCCTACGAGCAGTACTTC.

The rearrangement uses TRBV9 and TRBJ2-1; 8 bases align to TRBD2. V lost 2 bases to trimming and J lost 5 bases; unmatched junction nucleotides: 6. Germline V gene lookup returns CDR1 SGDLS and CDR2 YYNGEE. The CDR3 is made up of 15 amino acids. The CDR3 sequence is CASSVSGGSHNEQFF. CDR3 bases: TGTGCCAGCAGCGTTTCGGGAGGGAGTCACAATGAGCAGTTCTTC.

The count of this clone is one. The rearrangement joins TRBV5-6 to TRBJ1-1; D remains unclear. V was trimmed by 4 bases and J by 1 base, leaving 14 bases between them. This CDR3 contains 15 residues. The germline V gene has CDR1 SGHDT and CDR2 YYEEEE. CDR3 amino acids: CASSPLGYSNTEAFF. CDR3 nucleotides: TGTGCCAGCAGCCCGCTCGGGTATTCGAACACTGAAGCTTTCTTT.

The chain recombines TRBV9 with TRBJ1-4; D is perhaps TRBD1 (6 bases). The V and J ends lost 1 base and 8 bases respectively, with 12 bases between them. The CDR3 covers 14 residues. Germline V gene sequence: CDR1 SGDLS, CDR2 YYNGEE. CDR3 region: CASSVSQGGEKLFF. In DNA, the CDR3 is TGTGCCAGCAGCGTATCACAGGGAGGGGAAAAACTGTTTTTT.

This clone showed up just once. The J gene is TRBJ1-1, the V gene TRBV19; D is undetermined. Trimming took off 3 bases at V and 0 bases at J, with 11 bases between the two ends. Germline V lookup: CDR1 LNHDA, CDR2 SQIVND (reference sequence). The CDR3 sequence is 15 residues long. The CDR3 spells CASSISGSLNTEAFF. The CDR3 nucleotides are TGTGCCAGTAGTATCTCTGGCAGTCTGAACACTGAAGCTTTCTTT.

CDR3 bases: TGTGCCAGCTCGGAGGGGGGGAACGAGCAGTACTTC. This gives the protein CASSEGGNEQYF. The chain employs TRBV18 and TRBJ2-7, with D possibly being TRBD2 (7 bases). Trimming shortened V by 6 bases and J by 5 bases, and 11 bases separated the two germline ends. In germline, CDR1 is KGHSH, CDR2 LQKENI. This CDR3 is 12 amino acids long.

The rearrangement links TRBV28 to TRBJ1-5; 9 nucleotides agree with TRBD1. Trimming removed 7 bases from V and 6 bases from J; junction bases left unmatched: 7. Germline V gives CDR1 MDHEN, CDR2 SYDVKM. The CDR3 runs to 14 residues. The CDR3 is CASITGTGSQPQHF. For the CDR3, the DNA is TGTGCCAGCATAACCGGGACAGGGAGTCAGCCCCAGCATTTT.

This CDR3 reads CASTQRLAGHIQETQYF. The CDR3 DNA reads as TGTGCCAGCACTCAGCGACTAGCGGGTCACATACAAGAGACCCAGTACTTC. The genes are TRBV2 and TRBJ2-5; 10 nucleotides line up with TRBD2. The CDR3 is 17 residues long. Trimming cost V 7 bases and J 2 bases; bases outside gene matches: 13. Germline V CDR1 and CDR2: SNHLY, FYNNEI.

Comments on this clone: The sample has other DNA sequences that encode this CDR3 too. The chain links TRBV30 to TRBJ2-2, with TRBD2 matching over 7 bases. The junction had 1 base not matched to a gene; V was cut back by 2 bases and J by 4 bases. CDR3 size: 13 residues. Germline CDR1 GTSNPN, CDR2 SVGIG (reference sequence). The CDR3 DNA reads TGTGCCTGGAGTTCGGGGGGCACCGGGGAGCTGTTTTTT. Translation: CAWSSGGTGELFF.

This chain connects TRBV15 to TRBJ2-1; D possibly corresponds to TRBD2 (6 bases). The germline CDR1 and CDR2 sequences are LNHNV and YYDKDF (reference sequence). V lost 0 bases, J lost 8 bases, and 17 bases lay in between. This CDR3 is 16 amino acids long. CDR3 sequence reads: CATSRDRGGGWDEQFF. The DNA for the CDR3 is TGTGCCACCAGCAGAGATCGTGGGGGAGGTTGGGATGAGCAGTTCTTC. Based on the CDR3 plus reference TRBV15 and TRBJ2-1, the full variable domain is DAMVIQNPRYQVTQFGKPVTLSCSQTLNHNVMYWYQQKSSQAPKLLFHYYDKDFNNEADTPDNFQSRRPNTSFCFLDIRSPGLGDTAMYLCATSRDRGGGWDEQFFGPGTRLTVL.

The J gene is TRBJ2-7, the V gene TRBV4-1, with 7 bases identical to TRBD2. The CDR3 sequence is 16 residues long. CDR1 is MGHRA, CDR2 YSYEKL, per germline. Trimming took 0 bases from V and 3 from J; bases not matched to a gene: 8. This CDR3 reads CASSQDLTSSYYEQYF. In DNA, the CDR3 is TGCGCCAGCAGCCAAGATCTGACTAGCTCCTACTACGAGCAGTACTTC.

This clone occurred a few times. The rearrangement uses TRBV9 and TRBJ2-1, with 9 bases matching TRBD1. The CDR3 loop spans 15 amino acids. Trimming took 2 bases from V and 6 from J; bases not matched to a gene: 6. Per the germline V gene, CDR1 is SGDLS and CDR2 is YYNGEE. The CDR3 here is CASSVSGTGINEQFF. CDR3 DNA: TGTGCCAGCAGCGTCTCCGGGACAGGGATCAATGAGCAGTTCTTC.

The chain employs TRBV27 and TRBJ2-7; 7 bases align to TRBD2. The CDR3 loop spans 15 amino acids. With 1 base clipped from V and 6 bases from J, the junction kept 9 bases outside the gene matches. Germline assignment: CDR1 MNHEY and CDR2 SMNVEV (reference sequence). In DNA, the CDR3 is TGTGCCAGCAGTTTATGGGGACTAATACCCACCGAGCAGTACTTC. It yields the protein CASSLWGLIPTEQYF.

This clone was detected a few times. The rearrangement links TRBV28 to TRBJ1-2, with 12 positions matching TRBD1. V lost 5 bases, J lost 7 bases, and 8 bases stayed unmatched. The CDR3 is 15 amino acids. CDR1 is MDHEN and CDR2 is SYDVKM in the germline V gene. The chain's CDR3 is CASSATGQGAVGYTF. DNA for the CDR3: TGTGCCAGCAGTGCTACGGGACAGGGGGCTGTTGGCTACACCTTC.

The chain links TRBV15 to TRBJ1-6; TRBD1 agrees at 8 bases. Per the germline V gene, CDR1 is LNHNV and CDR2 is YYDKDF (reference sequence). This CDR3 is built from 16 residues. J lost 7 bases, V lost 0 bases, and 5 bases had no gene match. This CDR3 is CATSRDTTGGNSPLHF. The DNA for the CDR3 is TGTGCCACCAGCAGAGACACTACAGGGGGGAATTCACCCCTCCACTTT. The variable domain in full, completed from reference TRBV15 and TRBJ1-6, reads DAMVIQNPRYQVTQFGKPVTLSCSQTLNHNVMYWYQQKSSQAPKLLFHYYDKDFNNEADTPDNFQSRRPNTSFCFLDIRSPGLGDTAMYLCATSRDTTGGNSPLHFGNGTRLTVT.

V gene TRBV10-2 combines with J gene TRBJ1-2; the match to TRBD1 covers 7 bases. The CDR3 contains 14 residues. Germline CDR1 WSHSY, CDR2 SAAADI. V trimming: 5 bases; J trimming: 4 bases; junction bases outside the gene matches: 7. Here the CDR3 DNA reads TGCGCCAGCAGTCAGCAGGGGGTTAGCTATGGCTACACCTTC. Translating it yields CASSQQGVSYGYTF.

V gene TRBV7-8 combines with J gene TRBJ2-2, with 10 nucleotides matching TRBD2. This CDR3 region has 15 residues. Per the germline V gene, CDR1 is SGHVS and CDR2 is FQNEAQ. J was trimmed by 5 bases and V by 4 bases; bases with no gene match: 4. The CDR3 spells CASSSSGSGTGELFF. Here the CDR3 DNA reads TGTGCCAGCAGCTCTAGCGGGAGCGGTACCGGGGAGCTGTTTTTT.

This clone was seen just once. The chain joins TRBV7-2 to TRBJ2-7, with a tentative D call TRBD1 (6 bases). The germline CDR1 and CDR2 sequences are SGHTA and FQGNSA. The CDR3 has 14 amino acids. V shed 5 bases and J shed 1 base, with 12 bases lying between them. The CDR3 coding sequence is TGTGCCAGCAGCAGCTCGACAGGTTCCTACGAGCAGTACTTC. Its translation is CASSSSTGSYEQYF.

The J gene is TRBJ2-7, the V gene TRBV7-8; 12 bases fit TRBD2. The CDR3 loop spans 17 amino acids. Trimming cost V 0 bases and J 5 bases; bases outside gene matches: 8. The V gene's germline CDR1 is SGHVS and CDR2 FQNEAQ. The CDR3 coding sequence is TGTGCCAGCAGCTTAGCAAACCTAGCGGGAGGGAAGAACGAGCAGTACTTC. It specifies CASSLANLAGGKNEQYF.

The chain employs TRBV5-4 and TRBJ1-1; D not resolved. The CDR3 length is 14 residues. Germline assignment: CDR1 SGHNT and CDR2 YYREEE (reference sequence). The V gene lost 0 bases and the J gene lost 2 bases, with 8 bases spanning the gap. The CDR3 bases are TGTGCCAGCAGCTTGGAACAGCCTAACACTGAAGCTTTCTTT. This codes for CASSLEQPNTEAFF.

This clone has just one count. The chain recombines TRBV29-1 with TRBJ2-1, with TRBD2 matching over 13 bases. The length of the CDR3 is 18 residues. Germline assignment: CDR1 SQVTM and CDR2 ANQGSEA. With V trimmed by 4 bases and J by 9 bases, 18 bases remained unmatched. The CDR3 nucleotides read TGCAGCGTTGGGGGACTAGCGGGATTTCGACCTATGAGATTTGAGCAGTTCTTC. Amino acid sequence: CSVGGLAGFRPMRFEQFF.

The chain joins TRBV18 to TRBJ1-4; D gene unclear. Germline V gene lookup returns CDR1 KGHSH and CDR2 LQKENI. CDR3 length: 14 amino acids. V lost 5 bases and J lost 0, with 7 bases in between. As DNA, the CDR3 is TGTGCCAGCTCATCTCGCGCAACTAATGAAAAACTGTTTTTT. Its translation is CASSSRATNEKLFF. Looking up the rest from reference TRBV18 and TRBJ1-4 gives the full variable domain: NAGVMQNPRHLVRRRGQEARLRCSPMKGHSHVYWYRQLPEEGLKFMVYLQKENIIDESGMPKERFSAEFPKEGPSILRIQQVVRGDSAAYFCASSSRATNEKLFFGSGTQLSVL.

The V and J genes are TRBV2 and TRBJ2-5; 7 bases agree with TRBD2. Germline CDR1 SNHLY, CDR2 FYNNEI. The CDR3 loop spans 14 amino acids. With V trimmed by 4 bases and J by 5 bases, 7 bases remained unmatched. CDR3 sequence (DNA): TGTGCCAGCAGTGGTTCCCTAGCGGCCGAGACCCAGTACTTC. This sequence encodes CASSGSLAAETQYF.

The rearrangement links TRBV7-2 to TRBJ2-1; 9 nucleotides align to TRBD2. With 0 bases clipped from V and 7 bases from J, the junction kept 13 bases outside the gene matches. Germline assignment: CDR1 SGHTA and CDR2 FQGNSA. This CDR3 spans 18 amino acids. The CDR3 spells CASSLAYGLAGNLNEQFF. CDR3 coding DNA: TGTGCCAGCAGCTTAGCATATGGGCTAGCGGGAAACTTAAATGAGCAGTTCTTC.

The rearrangement joins TRBV5-8 to TRBJ2-1; 12 bases agree with TRBD2. V dropped 1 base and J dropped 9; count of bases not matched to a gene: 2. This CDR3 comprises 14 residues. Per the germline V gene, CDR1 is SGHTS and CDR2 is YDEGEE. Here the CDR3 reads CASSLLAGGFEQFF. CDR3 coding DNA: TGTGCCAGCAGCTTGCTAGCGGGAGGGTTTGAGCAGTTCTTC.

There are a few counts of this clone. The chain combines TRBV29-1 with TRBJ1-1; maybe TRBD1 (6 bases). Trimming took off 4 bases at V and 3 bases at J, with 12 bases between the two ends. Germline-derived CDR1 and CDR2 are SQVTM and ANQGSEA. This CDR3 is built from 13 residues. The CDR3 here is CSVGTVGDTEAFF. The CDR3 region has the DNA TGCAGCGTTGGGACAGTAGGGGACACTGAAGCTTTCTTT.

The V call is TRBV2, the J call TRBJ1-2; perhaps TRBD1 as D (5 bases). Between the trimmed V and J ends, which lost 8 bases and 3 bases, there was a span of 10 bases. The CDR3 is 12 amino acids. In germline, CDR1 is SNHLY, CDR2 FYNNEI. DNA for the CDR3: TGTGCCAGCTATAGGGACTACTATGGCTACACCTTC. Translated: CASYRDYYGYTF.